These 3 T cell receptor beta chains originate from one sample sequenced in a study of cytomegalovirus exposure and HLA in healthy donors. PCR involved 60 Vbeta and 13 Jbeta primers. The protocol was immunoSEQ multiplex PCR, while the TCRdb copy is restricted to in-frame clones and leaves out a portion. The repertoire holds roughly 150,000 clones, with around 81% as singletons. Sequencing used PBMCs. The receptors were sampled from a man between 35 and 55 years old in good health and CMV-seronegative.

The chain carries TRBV7-8 and TRBJ2-7; 11 positions match TRBD1. Trimming removed 1 base from V and 3 bases from J; junction bases left unmatched: 8. Germline CDR1 and CDR2: SGHVS and FQNEAQ. The CDR3 is made up of 17 amino acids. The CDR3 protein is CASSLEGGGTGGYEQYF. The CDR3 region has the DNA TGTGCCAGCAGCTTAGAGGGGGGCGGGACAGGGGGCTACGAGCAGTACTTC.

V and J are TRBV7-9 and TRBJ2-5; a possible D gene is TRBD2 (5 bases). The J call may be wrong; the DNA end is better matched by TRBJ2-7. Germline CDR1 and CDR2: SEHNR and FQNEAQ (reference sequence). The CDR3 extends over 16 amino acids. CDR3 coding DNA: TGTGCCAGCAGCCAAGTGGCCAGCGGTCCGACCTACGAGCAGTACTTC. As protein: CASSQVASGPTYEQYF.

In its sample, this clone was seen once. Written as DNA, the CDR3 is TGTGCCAGTACCTCCGGGGGGGGGCTAGGAGAGACCCAGTACTTC. Residues: CASTSGGGLGETQYF. This rearrangement joins TRBV19 to TRBJ2-5, with 8 bases fitting TRBD2. The V and J ends lost 7 bases and 4 bases, in that order; junction bases with no gene match: 11. This CDR3 comprises 15 residues. Germline CDR1 LNHDA, CDR2 SQIVND (reference sequence). Variable domain in full (rest from reference TRBV19 and TRBJ2-5): DGGITQSPKYLFRKEGQNVTLSCEQNLNHDAMYWYRQDPGQGLRLIYYSQIVNDFQKGDIAEGYSVSREKKESFPLTVTSAQKNPTAFYLCASTSGGGLGETQYFGPGTRLLVL.